The 26 T cell receptor beta chains below come from one sample, sequenced in a study of CD8+ T cells in alopecia areata. It was cDNA, reverse transcribed from extracted RNA, that served as the sequencing template. Sequencing was performed with immunoSEQ multiplex PCR; in TCRdb, only in-frame clones are kept and a portion is missing. The repertoire holds just over 150,000 clones, 45% to 60% seen once, with just under 20% in the top ten. Sequencing was performed on CD8+ T cells sorted from blood, taken at week 0. The receptors were gathered from a human donor with alopecia areata.

This clone was detected only a few times. The chain couples TRBV10-3 to TRBJ2-7, with 10 bases identical to TRBD1. Per germline, CDR1 ENHRY and CDR2 SYGVKD. This CDR3 spans 14 amino acids. Trimming removed 0 bases from V and 5 bases from J; junction bases left unmatched: 1. The CDR3: CAISESGQGNEQYF. In DNA form, the CDR3 reads TGTGCCATCAGTGAGTCGGGACAGGGGAACGAGCAGTACTTC.

The chain combines TRBV2 with TRBJ1-5, with 9 bases identical to TRBD1. This CDR3 is 15 amino acids long. Germline V gives CDR1 SNHLY, CDR2 FYNNEI. V was pared by 1 base and J by 6 bases, with 4 bases of the junction left unmatched. The CDR3 region has the DNA TGTGCCAGCAGTGAAGGGGGACAGGGCCTTCAGCCCCAGCATTTT. Protein: CASSEGGQGLQPQHF.

CDR3 coding DNA: TGTGCCAGCAGCGCACAAGGGTATGGCTACACCTTC. This sequence encodes CASSAQGYGYTF. The rearrangement links TRBV9 to TRBJ1-2; D remains ambiguous. This CDR3 is 12 amino acids long. Germline-derived CDR1 and CDR2 are SGDLS and YYNGEE. V lost 3 bases to trimming and J lost 5 bases, with 8 bases between them. Looking up the rest from reference TRBV9 and TRBJ1-2 gives the full variable domain: DSGVTQTPKHLITATGQRVTLRCSPRSGDLSVYWYQQSLDQGLQFLIQYYNGEERAKGNILERFSAQQFPDLHSELNLSSLELGDSALYFCASSAQGYGYTFGSGTRLTVV.

This clone was seen a handful of times. The chain couples TRBV5-1 to TRBJ2-7, with 9 bases fitting TRBD1. The trim removed 4 bases at V and 6 bases at J, leaving 8 bases unmatched. Germline V gene lookup returns CDR1 SGHRS and CDR2 YFSETQ. The CDR3 has 14 residues. Here the CDR3 reads CASSASGTGSEQYF. The CDR3 nucleotides read TGCGCCAGCAGCGCCTCCGGGACAGGGTCCGAGCAGTACTTC.

This chain connects TRBV15 to TRBJ1-4; maybe TRBD1 (5 bases). The CDR3 extends over 18 amino acids. The germline V and J ends were trimmed by 2 bases and 4 bases, with 20 bases remaining between them. Germline CDR1 reads LNHNV; CDR2 reads YYDKDF (reference sequence). CDR3: CATSRQTRTGHINEKLFF. The CDR3 DNA reads TGTGCCACCAGCAGACAGACAAGAACCGGACACATTAATGAAAAACTGTTTTTT.

V usage is TRBV5-6 and J usage is TRBJ2-7; D gene uncertain. V shed 4 bases and J shed 3 bases, with 11 bases lying between them. Germline V gives CDR1 SGHDT, CDR2 YYEEEE. The CDR3 consists of 13 residues. In DNA, the CDR3 is TGTGCCAGCAGCCCGGCTTCAGGCTACGAGCAGTACTTC. It encodes CASSPASGYEQYF.

The genes are TRBV6-1 and TRBJ1-1; the D is unclear. This CDR3 region has 11 residues. Deletions cut 8 bases from V and 1 base from J, with 5 bases between. The germline CDR1 and CDR2 sequences are MNHNS and SASEGT. The CDR3 sequence is CASWGNTEAFF. CDR3 bases: TGTGCCAGCTGGGGGAACACTGAAGCTTTCTTT.

The chain carries TRBV29-1 and TRBJ2-5, with 9 bases aligning to TRBD1. The CDR3 has 12 residues. After removal of 1 base from V and 11 bases from J, the junction contained 5 bases not matched to a gene. From germline, CDR1 is SQVTM and CDR2 ANQGSEA. The CDR3 DNA is TGCAGCGTTGAAGGAAGACAGGGGGAGCAGTACTTC. Its translation: CSVEGRQGEQYF.

This clone was recorded a few times. The genes are TRBV10-2 and TRBJ2-7; D gene unclear. Between the trimmed V and J ends, which lost 3 bases and 4 bases, there was a span of 4 bases. Germline CDR1 WSHSY, CDR2 SAAADI. The CDR3 runs to 11 residues. The CDR3 region has the DNA TGCGCCAGCAGTGAACTATACGAGCAGTACTTC. As protein: CASSELYEQYF.

The sample holds one count of this clone. The chain couples TRBV13 to TRBJ2-7; 10 bases are a match to TRBD2. V lost 7 bases to trimming and J lost 1 base; unmatched junction nucleotides: 4. This CDR3 has 14 amino acids. Germline values: CDR1 PRHDT, CDR2 FYEKMQ (reference sequence). CDR3: CASNKGLASYEQYF. In DNA, the CDR3 is TGTGCCAGCAACAAGGGACTAGCGTCCTACGAGCAGTACTTC.

The rearrangement uses TRBV7-2 and TRBJ2-7, with 7 bases matching TRBD2. V shed 2 bases, J shed 2 bases, and the junction held 6 bases outside the gene matches. The CDR3 is made up of 15 amino acids. Germline V lookup: CDR1 SGHTA, CDR2 FQGNSA. The CDR3 loop is CASSLPGEGAYEQYF. The CDR3 DNA sequence: TGTGCCAGCAGCTTACCTGGGGAGGGAGCCTACGAGCAGTACTTC.

This clone was found once. The chain combines TRBV5-1 with TRBJ2-7, with D possibly being TRBD1 (6 bases). The CDR3 contains 15 residues. V was cut by 1 base and J by 5 bases, with 16 bases left in between. From germline, CDR1 is SGHRS and CDR2 YFSETQ. The CDR3 region has the DNA TGCGCCAGCAGCTTGAACAGGGCCAATTGGGACGAGCAGTACTTC. This gives the protein CASSLNRANWDEQYF.

The chain carries TRBV29-1 and TRBJ1-2; TRBD1 agrees at 8 bases. The germline CDR1 and CDR2 sequences are SQVTM and ANQGSEA. Unmatched junction bases numbered 10, after V lost 4 bases and J lost 6 bases. The CDR3 spans 14 residues. CDR3 amino acids: CSVASVDRGDGYTF. The CDR3, as DNA: TGCAGCGTTGCGAGCGTAGACAGGGGCGATGGCTACACCTTC.

This clone has a handful of counts. The chain uses TRBV6-4 and TRBJ2-1; tentative D call: TRBD1 (5 bases). Germline CDR1 reads MRHNA; CDR2 reads SNTAGT. V lost 10 bases and J lost 8, with 18 bases in between. This CDR3 has 13 amino acids. CDR3 loop: CATRVGPRDEQFF. Written as DNA, the CDR3 is TGTGCCACCCGGGTGGGGCCCCGGGATGAGCAGTTCTTC.

Comments on this clone: At one end the junction does not follow the germline gene, possibly because of a read error. This chain connects TRBV6-5 to TRBJ2-7, with D hard to call. The CDR3 has 13 amino acids. CDR1 and CDR2 (germline): MNHEY, SVGAGI. CDR3 sequence: CASSHSGAYEQYF. CDR3 DNA sequence: TGTGCCAGCAGTCACTCAGGAGCTTACGAGCAGTACTTC.

This clone occurred a few times. The genes are TRBV6-5 and TRBJ1-1; D remains ambiguous. The CDR3 spans 13 residues. Germline CDR1 and CDR2: MNHEY and SVGAGI. The ends were cut back, 2 bases at V and 1 base at J, with 5 bases in the middle. CDR3 in amino acids: CASSYAENTEAFF. CDR3 in DNA: TGTGCCAGCAGTTACGCCGAGAACACTGAAGCTTTCTTT.

This chain uses TRBV19 with TRBJ1-5, with D perhaps TRBD1 (5 bases). The germline gives CDR1 LNHDA, CDR2 SQIVND (reference sequence). V was cut by 0 bases and J by 4 bases, with 10 bases left in between. This CDR3 is built from 15 residues. The CDR3 is CASSIDREGNQPQHF. CDR3 in DNA: TGTGCCAGTAGTATAGACAGGGAAGGGAATCAGCCCCAGCATTTT.

The chain joins TRBV27 to TRBJ1-1; D call uncertain. The length of the CDR3 is 16 residues. V was clipped by 4 bases and J by 1 base, with 16 bases between them. The germline V gene encodes CDR1 MNHEY and CDR2 SMNVEV (reference sequence). Here the CDR3 reads CASSSPLTDANTEAFF. As DNA, the CDR3 is TGTGCCAGCAGTTCCCCCCTTACGGACGCGAACACTGAAGCTTTCTTT.

The chain links TRBV6-1 to TRBJ2-1; D may be TRBD1 (5 bases). The V gene lost 2 bases and the J gene lost 3 bases, with 17 bases spanning the gap. This CDR3 region has 17 residues. Germline V lookup: CDR1 MNHNS, CDR2 SASEGT. The CDR3 here is CASSESPDSLNYNEQFF. CDR3 bases: TGTGCCAGCAGTGAATCCCCTGACAGCTTAAACTACAATGAGCAGTTCTTC.

The chain uses TRBV30 and TRBJ1-2; a weak D match, TRBD1 (6 bases). Germline loops: CDR1 GTSNPN, CDR2 SVGIG (reference sequence). The CDR3 has 14 residues. Trimming took off 5 bases at V and 8 bases at J, with 21 bases between the two ends. This chain's CDR3 is CAWGSNSGAEGYTF. In DNA form, the CDR3 reads TGTGCCTGGGGCTCCAACTCAGGGGCGGAAGGCTACACCTTC.

The chain has TRBV19 and TRBJ2-3; unclear D gene. Looked up from germline, CDR1 is LNHDA and CDR2 is SQIVND (reference sequence). The CDR3 consists of 12 residues. The V end lost 4 bases, the J end lost 3 bases, and 5 bases lay between the germline ends. Here the CDR3 DNA reads TGTGCCAGTAGTAGGAGTACAGATACGCAGTATTTT. Its protein product is CASSRSTDTQYF. The full variable domain, completed using reference TRBV19 and TRBJ2-3, is DGGITQSPKYLFRKEGQNVTLSCEQNLNHDAMYWYRQDPGQGLRLIYYSQIVNDFQKGDIAEGYSVSREKKESFPLTVTSAQKNPTAFYLCASSRSTDTQYFGPGTRLTVL.

The CDR3 DNA follows: TGTGCCAGCAGCTTAGAGATCGGCTACGAGCAGTACTTC. The encoded protein is CASSLEIGYEQYF. The chain joins TRBV7-2 to TRBJ2-7; D gene ambiguous. Germline lookup yields CDR1 SGHTA and CDR2 FQGNSA. Trimming removed 1 base at V and 3 bases at J, with 7 bases between. The CDR3 sequence is 13 residues long.

The rearrangement joins TRBV10-3 to TRBJ2-5; D is ambiguous. The CDR3 is 11 amino acids. Germline CDR1 reads ENHRY; CDR2 reads SYGVKD. The V gene lost 2 bases and the J gene lost 4 bases, with 2 bases spanning the gap. Written as DNA, the CDR3 is TGTGCCATCAGTGAGGCAGAGACCCAGTACTTC. Its protein is CAISEAETQYF.

The CDR3 DNA sequence: TGTGCCAGTAGCGAAATGGGGACCCAGTACTTC. Its translation is CASSEMGTQYF. The J gene is TRBJ2-5, the V gene TRBV19; D is unresolved. Germline CDR1 is LNHDA and CDR2 is SQIVND (reference sequence). Between the trimmed V and J ends, which lost 6 bases and 7 bases, there was a span of 9 bases. This CDR3 is built from 11 residues.

The chain joins TRBV4-3 to TRBJ2-3; the D gene could be TRBD1 or TRBD2 (6 bases each). This CDR3 contains 15 residues. Germline values: CDR1 LGHNA, CDR2 YSLEER. Trimming left V 1 base short and J 7 bases short, with 15 bases between. The CDR3 DNA is TGCGCCAGCAGCCAAGGCCGGGGGACATCAAATACGCAGTATTTT. It translates to CASSQGRGTSNTQYF.

In this sample, this clone turned up a few times. The V and J genes are TRBV11-3 and TRBJ2-3; D remains ambiguous. The V end lost 1 base, the J end lost 11 bases, and 10 bases lay between the germline ends. This CDR3 has 12 residues. Germline values: CDR1 SGHNT, CDR2 YENEEA. The CDR3 spells CASSLADTWQYF. The CDR3 bases are TGTGCCAGCAGCTTAGCAGACACCTGGCAGTATTTT. The complete variable domain, with remaining parts taken from reference TRBV11-3 and TRBJ2-3, reads EAGVVQSPRYKIIEKKQPVAFWCNPISGHNTLYWYLQNLGQGPELLIRYENEEAVDDSQLPKDRFSAERLKGVDSTLKIQPAELGDSAVYLCASSLADTWQYFGPGTRLTVL.